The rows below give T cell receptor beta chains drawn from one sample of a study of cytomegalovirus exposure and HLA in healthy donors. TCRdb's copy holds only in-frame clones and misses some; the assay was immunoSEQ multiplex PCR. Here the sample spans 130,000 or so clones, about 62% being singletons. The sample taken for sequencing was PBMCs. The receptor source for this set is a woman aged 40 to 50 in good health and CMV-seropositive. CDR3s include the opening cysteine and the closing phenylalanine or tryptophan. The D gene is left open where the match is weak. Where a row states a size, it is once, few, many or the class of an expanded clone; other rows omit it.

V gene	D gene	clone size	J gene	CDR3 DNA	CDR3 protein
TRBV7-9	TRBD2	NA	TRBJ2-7	TGTGCCAGCAGCCCGGGACTAGCGGGAGGGAACGGACGCGAGCAGTACTTC	CASSPGLAGGNGREQYF
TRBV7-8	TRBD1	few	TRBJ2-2	TGTGCCAGCAGCTTAGGACAGGGGAACTTCGGGGAGCTGTTTTTT	CASSLGQGNFGELFF
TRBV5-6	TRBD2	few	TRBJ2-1	TGTGCCAGCAGCCACGGAGAGGTGAGCCTAGCGGTCTCCTACAATGAGCAGTTCTTC	CASSHGEVSLAVSYNEQFF
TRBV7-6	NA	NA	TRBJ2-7	TGTGCCAGCAGCTTAGAACGGGGGAGTTCCTACGAGCAGTACTTC	CASSLERGSSYEQYF
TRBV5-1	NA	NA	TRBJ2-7	TGCGCCAGCAGCTTGGGACAGCTCTCCTACGAGCAGTACTTC	CASSLGQLSYEQYF
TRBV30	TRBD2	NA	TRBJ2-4	TGTGCCTGGAGTGTACGTCGGACTAGCGGGCTTGAGGGGATTCAGTACTTC	CAWSVRRTSGLEGIQYF
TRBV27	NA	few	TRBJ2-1	TGTGCCAGCAGTTTTGATAGCTCCTACAATGAGCAGTTCTTC	CASSFDSSYNEQFF
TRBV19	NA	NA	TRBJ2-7	TGTGCCAGTAGTATCAGCGGAAGCTCCTACGAGCAGTACTTC	CASSISGSSYEQYF
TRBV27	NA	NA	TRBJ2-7	TGTGCCAGCAGTGGGACTTTGGGGGGGCCCTACGAGCAGTACTTC	CASSGTLGGPYEQYF
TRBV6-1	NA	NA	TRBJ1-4	TGTGCCAGCAGTGAAGCTGCGCACAGCCAACTGTTTTTT	CASSEAAHSQLFF
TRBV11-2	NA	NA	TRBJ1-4	TGTGCCAGCAGCCCCCGTGGGGGGGCTGAAAAACTGTTTTTT	CASSPRGGAEKLFF
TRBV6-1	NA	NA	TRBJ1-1	TGTGCCAGCAGTGAACTCGGGAACACTGAAGCTTTCTTT	CASSELGNTEAFF
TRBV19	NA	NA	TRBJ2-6	TGTGCCAGTAGGATGGGGGGCTCTGGGGCCAACGTCCTGACTTTC	CASRMGGSGANVLTF
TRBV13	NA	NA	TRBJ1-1	TGTGCCAGCAGCCTAACCCCCAAGACCTCGGGTAACATGAACACTGAAGCTTTCTTT	CASSLTPKTSGNMNTEAFF
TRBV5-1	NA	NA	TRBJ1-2	TGCGCCAGCAGCTTGGAGGGGCTGTTATATTATGGCTACACCTTC	CASSLEGLLYYGYTF
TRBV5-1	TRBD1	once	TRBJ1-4	TGCGCCAGCAGCTTGGGACAGGGAGGAGAAAAACTGTTTTTT	CASSLGQGGEKLFF
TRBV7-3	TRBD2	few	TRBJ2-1	TGTGCCAGCAGCCTGGGCTCTACTAGCGTCCATGAGCAGTTCTTC	CASSLGSTSVHEQFF
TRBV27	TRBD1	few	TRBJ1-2	TGTGCCAGCTGCGGGACAGACAAACGTTATGGCTACACCTTC	CASCGTDKRYGYTF
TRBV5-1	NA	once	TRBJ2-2	TGCGCCAGCAGCTTGGCCGGGAAGTCGAACACCGGGGAGCTGTTTTTT	CASSLAGKSNTGELFF
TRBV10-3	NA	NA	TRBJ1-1	TGTGCCATCAGCTCAGGGGTAGGGAACACTGAAGCTTTCTTT	CAISSGVGNTEAFF
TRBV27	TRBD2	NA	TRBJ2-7	TGTGCCACCAAACATGTAGCGGGAGAAAGTTACGAGCAGTACTTC	CATKHVAGESYEQYF
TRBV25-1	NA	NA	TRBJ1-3	TGTGCCAGCAGTGAATATACAGTCTCTGGAAACACCATATATTTT	CASSEYTVSGNTIYF
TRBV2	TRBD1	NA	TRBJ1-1	TGTGCCAGTGGACAGGGCGAGGTGACTGAAGCTTTCTTT	CASGQGEVTEAFF
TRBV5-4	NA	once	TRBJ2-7	TGTGCCAGCAGCCTTTCAGGGGTCGAGCAGTACTTC	CASSLSGVEQYF
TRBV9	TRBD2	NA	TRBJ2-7	TGTGCCAGCAGCGTAGGCGGGAGGGCCCGTGAGCAGTACTTC	CASSVGGRAREQYF
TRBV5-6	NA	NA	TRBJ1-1	TGTGCCAGCAGCTTGGACAGGTTGAACACTGAAGCTTTCTTT	CASSLDRLNTEAFF
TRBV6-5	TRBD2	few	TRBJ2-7	TGTGCCAGCAGTTACTTGGGAGGGACCTCACAATACGAGCAGTACTTC	CASSYLGGTSQYEQYF
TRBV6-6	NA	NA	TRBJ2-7	TGTGCCAGCAGCCCCACCGGCGGGGCTTCCTACGAGCAGTACTTC	CASSPTGGASYEQYF
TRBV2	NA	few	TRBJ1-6	TGTGCCAGCGAGGGCGTCGGTTCACCCCTCCACTTT	CASEGVGSPLHF
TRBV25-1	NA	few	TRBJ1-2	TGTGCCAGCAGTGAATCACCGACAGGTGGCTACACCTTC	CASSESPTGGYTF
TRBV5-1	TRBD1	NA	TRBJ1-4	TGCGCCAGCAGCTTGGTGACAGGGGCGAATGAAAAACTGTTTTTT	CASSLVTGANEKLFF
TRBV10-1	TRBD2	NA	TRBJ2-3	TGCGCCAGCAGTGAGGATCGAGCGGGAGTAGGAGATACGCAGTATTTT	CASSEDRAGVGDTQYF
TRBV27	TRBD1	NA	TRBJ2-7	TGTGCCAGCAGTTCAACAGGGGACATCTACGAGCAGTACTTC	CASSSTGDIYEQYF
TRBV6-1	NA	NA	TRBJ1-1	TGTGCCAGCAAAGGACAGCTGAACACTGAAGCTTTCTTT	CASKGQLNTEAFF
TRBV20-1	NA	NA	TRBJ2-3	TGCAGTGCTAGTTGGCTAGATACGCAGTATTTT	CSASWLDTQYF
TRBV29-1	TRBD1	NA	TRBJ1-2	TGCAGCGCCGAACTGGGACAGGGGCATGGCTACACCTTC	CSAELGQGHGYTF
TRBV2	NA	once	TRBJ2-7	TGTGCCAGCAGCCTAAACCAAGACGGGGAAAACTACGAGCAGTACTTC	CASSLNQDGENYEQYF
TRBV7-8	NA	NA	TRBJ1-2	TGTGCCAGCAGCTTACCCGGGGAAAACCACTATGGCTACACCTTC	CASSLPGENHYGYTF
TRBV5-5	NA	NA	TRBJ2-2	TGTGCCAGCAGCTTAGGGGACACCGGGGAGCTGTTTTTT	CASSLGDTGELFF
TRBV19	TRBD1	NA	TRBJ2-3	TGTGCCAGTAGTATATTTTCAGGGGGCGAGACAGATACGCAGTATTTT	CASSIFSGGETDTQYF
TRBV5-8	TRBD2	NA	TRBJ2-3	TGTGCCAGCAGTCCGACTAGCGCGACCTCAGATACGCAGTATTTT	CASSPTSATSDTQYF
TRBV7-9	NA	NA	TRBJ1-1	TGTGCCAGCTCCTACGGCGGGAACACTGAAGCTTTCTTT	CASSYGGNTEAFF
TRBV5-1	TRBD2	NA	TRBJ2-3	TGCGCCAGCAGCCTGGGACTAGCTGTCCCAGATACGCAGTATTTT	CASSLGLAVPDTQYF
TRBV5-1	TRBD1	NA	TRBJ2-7	TGCGCCAGCAGCTTTACCGGGACAGGGGACTACGAGCAGTACTTC	CASSFTGTGDYEQYF
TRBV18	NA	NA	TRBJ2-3	TGTGCCAGCTCACCAGACTCGCGGAGCACAGATACGCAGTATTTT	CASSPDSRSTDTQYF
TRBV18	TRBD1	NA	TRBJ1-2	TGTGCCAGCTCACCGATACCGGGACAGGGGGCTGGGTATGGCTACACCTTC	CASSPIPGQGAGYGYTF
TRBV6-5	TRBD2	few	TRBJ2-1	TGTGCCAGCAGTTCCCCTGGACTAGCTCAGTTCTTC	CASSSPGLAQFF
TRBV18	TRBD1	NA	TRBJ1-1	TGTGCCAGCTCACCATCCCTAGGGACAGGGGGCATGAACACTGAAGCTTTCTTT	CASSPSLGTGGMNTEAFF
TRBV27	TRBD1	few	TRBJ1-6	TGTGCCAGCAGGAGACAGGGAGAATATTCACCCCTCCACTTT	CASRRQGEYSPLHF
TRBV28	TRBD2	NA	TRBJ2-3	TGTGCCAGCAGTTCCTTCGGACTTAGCGGGAAAATCACAGATACGCAGTATTTT	CASSSFGLSGKITDTQYF
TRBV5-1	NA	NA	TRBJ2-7	TGCGCCAGCAGCTTCGGGGGAGGGGGCGAGCAGTACTTC	CASSFGGGGEQYF
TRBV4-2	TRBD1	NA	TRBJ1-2	TGTGCCAGCAGCCAAGATTTGACAGGGGCTAACTATGGCTACACCTTC	CASSQDLTGANYGYTF
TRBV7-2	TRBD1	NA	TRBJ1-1	TGTGCCAGCAGCTTCAGACAGGGGGCAGGTGAAGCTTTCTTT	CASSFRQGAGEAFF
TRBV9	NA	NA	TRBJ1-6	TGTGCCAGCAGCCCGCTAGGGGGATATGAGAATTCACCCCTCCACTTT	CASSPLGGYENSPLHF
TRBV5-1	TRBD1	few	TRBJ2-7	TGCGCCAGCAGCTTGGAGGGGACAGTATACGAGCAGTACTTC	CASSLEGTVYEQYF
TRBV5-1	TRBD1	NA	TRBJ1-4	TGCGCCAGCAGCTCACAGGGGGCGCCTAATGAAAAACTGTTTTTT	CASSSQGAPNEKLFF
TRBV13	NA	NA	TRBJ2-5	TGTGCCACTCGGGGGAGCGAGGGTATGGAGACCCAGTACTTC	CATRGSEGMETQYF
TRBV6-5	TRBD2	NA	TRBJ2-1	TGTGCCAGCCGGGGAACGGGGGGTTACAATGAGCAGTTCTTC	CASRGTGGYNEQFF